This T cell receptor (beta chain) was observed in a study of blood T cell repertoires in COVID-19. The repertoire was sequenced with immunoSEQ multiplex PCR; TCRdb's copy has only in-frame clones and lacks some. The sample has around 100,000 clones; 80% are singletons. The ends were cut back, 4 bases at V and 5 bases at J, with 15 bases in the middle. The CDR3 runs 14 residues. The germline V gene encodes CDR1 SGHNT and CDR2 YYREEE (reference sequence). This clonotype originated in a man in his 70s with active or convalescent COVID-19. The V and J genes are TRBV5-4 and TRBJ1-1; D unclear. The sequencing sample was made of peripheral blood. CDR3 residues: CASSRNLMETEAFF. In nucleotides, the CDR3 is TGTGCCAGCAGCCGTAACCTCATGGAGACTGAAGCTTTCTTT.